A selection of T cell receptor beta chains follows, all from one sample in a study of T cell responses to AZD1222 COVID-19 vaccine. TCRdb's table, derived via immunoSEQ multiplex PCR, lists solely in-frame clones and lacks some. This sample has 100,000 to 150,000 clones; over 75% occur once, and the top ten carry around 6%. The material sequenced was peripheral blood, taken on day 0 of AZD1222 vaccination. The source of these receptors is an adult in good health. Both conserved end residues are part of each CDR3. The D gene is left open where the match is weak.

J gene: TRBJ1-6
D gene: NA
V gene: TRBV18
CDR3 DNA: TGTGCCAGCTCACCCACAGGTTCGGAATCACCCCTCCACTTT
CDR3 protein: CASSPTGSESPLHF

J gene: TRBJ2-7
D gene: NA
V gene: TRBV18
CDR3 DNA: TGTGCCAGCTGGAGCGGTGAGAGCTCCTACGAGCAGTACTTC
CDR3 protein: CASWSGESSYEQYF

J gene: TRBJ1-1
D gene: NA
V gene: TRBV19
CDR3 DNA: TGTGCCAGTAGTTTATCCAAGAACACTGAAGCTTTCTTT
CDR3 protein: CASSLSKNTEAFF

J gene: TRBJ2-1
D gene: TRBD1
V gene: TRBV5-1
CDR3 DNA: TGCGCCAGCAGCAACCCGGGACAGGGGAATGAGCAGTTCTTC
CDR3 protein: CASSNPGQGNEQFF

J gene: TRBJ1-1
D gene: NA
V gene: TRBV7-9
CDR3 DNA: TGTGCCAGCAGCTTAGCGGGGATAGTGAACACTGAAGCTTTCTTT
CDR3 protein: CASSLAGIVNTEAFF

J gene: TRBJ1-2
D gene: TRBD1
V gene: TRBV18
CDR3 DNA: TGTGCCAGCTCACCCGTGGGACAGGGAGGCTATGGCTACACCTTC
CDR3 protein: CASSPVGQGGYGYTF

J gene: TRBJ2-1
D gene: NA
V gene: TRBV19
CDR3 DNA: TGTGCCAGTAGTGCACGCGGGAACTCCTACAATGAGCAGTTCTTC
CDR3 protein: CASSARGNSYNEQFF

J gene: TRBJ1-1
D gene: NA
V gene: TRBV6-2/TRBV6-3
CDR3 DNA: TGTGCCAGCAGTGACACGGGATTCACTGAAGCTTTCTTT
CDR3 protein: CASSDTGFTEAFF

J gene: TRBJ1-1
D gene: NA
V gene: TRBV24-1
CDR3 DNA: TGTGCCACCACAAGGACATACACTATGAACACTGAAGCTTTCTTT
CDR3 protein: CATTRTYTMNTEAFF

J gene: TRBJ1-5
D gene: TRBD1
V gene: TRBV7-3
CDR3 DNA: TGTGCCAGCAGCTCGGGACAGAACCAGCCCCAGCATTTT
CDR3 protein: CASSSGQNQPQHF

J gene: TRBJ2-7
D gene: TRBD1
V gene: TRBV27
CDR3 DNA: TGTGCCAGCAGGCCGGGACAGGTCTTCCACGAGCAGTACTTC
CDR3 protein: CASRPGQVFHEQYF

J gene: TRBJ2-3
D gene: NA
V gene: TRBV27
CDR3 DNA: TGTGCCAGCAGTGACCGGACAGCGCGCGATACGCAGTATTTT
CDR3 protein: CASSDRTARDTQYF

J gene: TRBJ2-7
D gene: TRBD2
V gene: TRBV4-2
CDR3 DNA: TGTGCCAGCAGCCAAGATAGAGTCCTAGCGGGAGGGGACGAGCAGTACTTC
CDR3 protein: CASSQDRVLAGGDEQYF

J gene: TRBJ1-1
D gene: TRBD1
V gene: TRBV6-1
CDR3 DNA: TGTGCCAGCAGTGAACAGGGGGCTGGTGGCACTGAAGCTTTCTTT
CDR3 protein: CASSEQGAGGTEAFF

J gene: TRBJ1-4
D gene: TRBD1
V gene: TRBV5-1
CDR3 DNA: TGCGCCACCCGTCCTTCCGCGGGACAGGGGAACGAAAAACTGTTTTTT
CDR3 protein: CATRPSAGQGNEKLFF

J gene: TRBJ1-1
D gene: NA
V gene: TRBV6-5
CDR3 DNA: TGTGCCAGCGGACGCCTTAACACTGAAGCTTTCTTT
CDR3 protein: CASGRLNTEAFF